The clone carrying this T cell receptor beta chain was seen a handful of times. Its antigen is not identified. These data are taken from a study of response to subunit inactivated influenza vaccine. Study-level points and caveats: New T cells are recruited in small numbers by each seasonal influenza vaccination, according to the authors' suggestion.

TCRdb reprocessed the RT-PCR reads via MiXCR and lists one record per CDR3 protein. The data hold about 830,000 distinct CDR3 sequences, with around 18% observed a single time. The sequence was obtained from a man aged 50 or older who received an inactivated influenza vaccine. The sample consisted of PBMCs from blood, taken 5 days after vaccination.

CDR3 sequence (DNA): TGTGCCAGCAGCTTAGGTTTGGGCCAAGGATACAATGAGCAGTTCTTC. Protein: CASSLGLGQGYNEQFF. The V and J genes are TRBV5-5 and TRBJ2-1; D remains ambiguous. V was clipped by 2 bases and J by 4 bases, with 16 bases between them. This CDR3 is built from 16 residues. Germline lookup yields CDR1 SGHKS and CDR2 YYEKEE (reference sequence).